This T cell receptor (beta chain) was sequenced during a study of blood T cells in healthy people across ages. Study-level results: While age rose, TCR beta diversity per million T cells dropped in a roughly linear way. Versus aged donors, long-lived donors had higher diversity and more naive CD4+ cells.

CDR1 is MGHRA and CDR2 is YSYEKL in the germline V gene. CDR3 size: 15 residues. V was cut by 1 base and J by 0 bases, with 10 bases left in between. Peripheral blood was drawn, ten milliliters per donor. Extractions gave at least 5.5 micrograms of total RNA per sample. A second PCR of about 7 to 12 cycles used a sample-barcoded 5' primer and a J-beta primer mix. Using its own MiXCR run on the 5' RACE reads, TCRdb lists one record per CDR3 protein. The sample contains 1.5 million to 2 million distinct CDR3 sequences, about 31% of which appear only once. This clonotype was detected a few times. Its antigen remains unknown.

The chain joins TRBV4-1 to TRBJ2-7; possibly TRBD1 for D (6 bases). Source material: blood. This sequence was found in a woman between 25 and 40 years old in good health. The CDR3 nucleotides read TGCGCCAGCAGCCAAGGGACAGCTTTCTCCTACGAGCAGTACTTC. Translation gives CASSQGTAFSYEQYF.